Listed below are T cell receptor beta chains from one sample, sequenced in a study of cytomegalovirus exposure and HLA in healthy donors. Sequenced by immunoSEQ multiplex PCR; TCRdb stores in-frame clones only, minus some. The table shows 120,000 or so clones, with roughly 70% occurring only once. Sequenced input: PBMCs. All receptors come from a woman in her thirties or forties in good health and CMV-seropositive. The CDR3 runs from the conserved cysteine through the conserved F or W. D genes are given only for firm matches. Only part of the rows carry a size: once, few, many, or a class if the clone is expanded.

V gene	J gene	D gene	clone size	CDR3 protein	CDR3 DNA
TRBV7-9	TRBJ2-7	TRBD2	-	CASSEAGGGQYF	TGTGCCAGCAGCGAGGCGGGGGGAGGGCAGTACTTC
TRBV6-5	TRBJ1-3	-	-	CASSDWGVGNTIYF	TGTGCCAGCAGTGACTGGGGGGTGGGGAACACCATATATTTT
TRBV30	TRBJ2-1	-	-	CAWNDWDEQFF	TGTGCCTGGAATGACTGGGATGAGCAGTTCTTC
TRBV7-2	TRBJ2-5	-	-	CASTTSAQETQYF	TGTGCCAGCACCACTAGTGCACAAGAGACCCAGTACTTC
TRBV5-1	TRBJ2-7	TRBD2	-	CASSTLAGGSYEQYF	TGCGCCAGCAGCACGCTAGCGGGGGGGTCCTACGAGCAGTACTTC
TRBV11-2	TRBJ1-2	-	once	CASSLGSSGYTF	TGTGCCAGCAGCTTAGGGAGTTCCGGCTACACCTTC
TRBV27	TRBJ2-1	TRBD1	-	CASSPGTGGYNEQFF	TGTGCCAGCAGCCCCGGGACAGGGGGCTACAATGAGCAGTTCTTC
TRBV7-8	TRBJ1-1	-	-	CASSLRGKTEAFF	TGTGCCAGCAGCTTAAGGGGGAAAACTGAAGCTTTCTTT
TRBV30	TRBJ2-7	-	-	CAWSWLTGSTEQYF	TGTGCCTGGAGCTGGTTGACAGGCTCTACCGAGCAGTACTTC
TRBV5-1	TRBJ1-2	-	-	CASSLAVQNYGYTF	TGCGCCAGCAGCTTGGCCGTACAGAACTATGGCTACACCTTC
TRBV4-1	TRBJ1-6	-	-	CASSQGGWAGSPLHF	TGCGCCAGCAGCCAAGGCGGGTGGGCTGGCTCACCCCTCCACTTT
TRBV7-2	TRBJ2-3	TRBD2	-	CASSERGALAQYF	TGTGCCAGCAGCGAGCGGGGGGCCCTTGCGCAGTATTTT
TRBV5-1	TRBJ2-7	-	-	CASSPTSASLASYEQYF	TGCGCCAGCAGCCCAACAAGCGCCTCCCTCGCGTCCTACGAGCAGTACTTC
TRBV15	TRBJ1-6	-	-	CATSSYREDSPLHF	TGTGCCACCAGCAGCTACAGAGAAGACTCACCCCTCCACTTT
TRBV9	TRBJ2-7	TRBD2	-	CASSPRLAGGIYEQYF	TGTGCCAGCAGCCCCCGACTAGCGGGAGGTATATACGAGCAGTACTTC
TRBV6-5	TRBJ1-5	-	-	CASRQGAVVTQPQHF	TGTGCCAGCAGACAGGGCGCTGTCGTAACTCAGCCCCAGCATTTT
TRBV30	TRBJ1-6	-	-	CAWGAPPRSSYNSPLHF	TGTGCCTGGGGTGCTCCGCCCCGGAGCTCCTATAATTCACCCCTCCACTTT
TRBV4-2	TRBJ2-7	TRBD2	-	CASSQDGSGAIYEQYF	TGTGCCAGCAGCCAAGATGGGAGCGGGGCAATCTACGAGCAGTACTTC
TRBV6-5	TRBJ1-1	-	once	CASSYHGEAFF	TGTGCCAGCAGTTACCACGGTGAAGCTTTCTTT